This T cell receptor beta chain was sequenced in a study of cytomegalovirus exposure and HLA in healthy donors (dated by TCRdb to about 2017). Study-level background: In an earlier analysis of about 560 of the donors, 276 Gb of sequence data and approximately 120 million unique TCR beta sequences from 150 million to 200 million T cells were reported. Using immunosequencing, the study profiled T cell repertoires from 550 to 750 subjects and related those repertoires to cytomegalovirus serostatus. HLA typing covered class I and class II loci at four-digit resolution. The study aimed to test whether cataloging public T cell receptors could reveal signatures of past pathogen exposure. In a later analysis, previously published TCR beta repertoires from 666 donors were re-analyzed and high-resolution HLA genotyping was added so that TCR occurrence patterns could be studied. A separate validation cohort of some 130 different subjects was used in addition to the 666-subject first cohort. In a later genetic analysis, genome-wide SNP genotypes for about 65% of the roughly 670 donors were used, and that subset was treated as a discovery cohort. Rather than using new phenotypic data, the later analysis identified candidate immune exposures from TCR beta sequences and from how often those sequences occurred across donors. About 280 gigabases of sequencing data and 70 million to 95 million unique TCR sequences made up an early release that covered nearly 650 HLA-typed donors. Because of strong linkage in the cohort, roughly five DR-DQ haplotypes were treated as single units for association and clustering. Alongside the repertoire data, information on donor age, sex, ethnicity and CMV serostatus was compiled. An earlier analysis of roughly 580 of the donors used high-throughput TCR beta sequencing to judge whether each TCR beta V gene segment behaved as functional or pseudogenic. All discovery cohort repertoires had been generated on a single sequencing platform. Typing coverage varied by locus: about 620-640 donors for A, B, C, DRB1 and DQB1; approximately 520 for DQA1; about 570 for DPA1; some 470 for DPB1. Of the 398 genotyped donors, 65% to 90% fell in the genetic ancestry cluster associated with self-reported Caucasian donors. Among about 360 genotyped donors of the cohort, an average of roughly 240,000 unique TCR beta nucleotide sequences were sequenced per donor, about a sixth of them non-productive. To predict cytomegalovirus infection status, the study combined high-throughput TCR immunosequencing, statistical association of individual TCRs with disease status, and machine learning.

V loses 3 bases, J loses 2 bases, and the germline ends lie 8 bases apart. CDR1 and CDR2 are read off the germline V gene as SGHRS and YFSETQ. Its CDR3 holds 13 amino acids, cysteine through phenylalanine. The CDR3 DNA has 39 bases and is translated from base 1. What the work shows at the level of the full study, not this receptor alone: Compared with the approximately 710-donor mean, donors in an Asian-associated ancestry cluster had fewer N-insertions in productive TCRs, according to a later genetic analysis. Most TCR sequences were seen in very few donors, while some public TCRs were found in many individuals. Because some donors lacked HLA typing at each locus, the association tests relied only on the typed subset. When HLA alleles, especially DR and DQ, strongly co-occurred, TCR associations were difficult to assign to individual alleles. Presence/absence analyses assumed roughly uniform sequencing depth across donors, an assumption that may not hold. A later analysis associated about 16,000 TCR beta sequences with specific HLA alleles at a false discovery rate of 0.05. The earlier analysis of approximately 590 of the donors excluded around 17 rarely observed V segments, including chromosome 9 orphons, because counts were too low. Immune exposure information for the cohort was limited to CMV serostatus. The authors suggested that the approach could potentially be generalized to other disease states and immunological phenotypes. The cohort was sequenced for TCR beta chains only, and without alpha or paired-chain data the features that could be detected were limited. A further reported finding was that TCR beta sequences accurately predicted the HLA-A and HLA-B alleles for most subjects in the first cohort. A later genetic analysis associated a missense DCLRE1C variant with V-gene and J-gene trimming of TCR beta chains, and an independent cohort replicated the association. The study gave a list of 150 to 200 TCR beta chains associated with cytomegalovirus. A few of the identified cytomegalovirus-associated TCR beta chains were confirmed in vitro to be specific for cytomegalovirus antigens. Linkage disequilibrium might explain the correlated functional status among segregating V segments, but an unknown experimental factor could not be excluded. According to a later analysis, parvovirus B19, influenza, CMV and Epstein-Barr virus appeared linked to several top co-occurrence clusters. In a later analysis, the rate of TCR association differed among HLA loci, with DRB1 alleles having the most associated TCRs and HLA-C alleles having the fewest. A cluster of highly shared sequence variants was judged likely to represent a technical artifact of the sequencing pipeline. Compared with equally common non-associated chains, HLA-associated TCR beta chains in a later analysis were more clonally expanded and had lower generation probabilities. The classifier was reported to diagnose cytomegalovirus status with high specificity and sensitivity in both the original and validation cohorts. The 87-base-pair reads could not distinguish some IMGT-functional V segments, including TRBV6-2 and TRBV6-3, so those segments were excluded. Broadly in line with IMGT annotations, most TCR beta V segments showed up in productive rearrangements about 87% or about 30% of the time in an earlier analysis of under 700 of the donors. A later analysis found that most CMV-associated TCR beta chains appeared HLA-restricted, with HLA associations seemingly driven largely by CMV exposure.

Of note for this clone: The antigen it binds to is not known.

In total, 600 or so healthy bone marrow donors made up the cohort. At the time of sampling, every cohort member was nominally healthy, though immune exposures that went unrecorded were likely present. The donor was CMV seropositive and belonged to the group of some 290 seropositive cohort members. Every donor gave a peripheral blood sample, and the peripheral blood mononuclear cells from that sample were used for TCR beta sequencing. The Qiagen DNeasy Blood Extraction Kit was used to extract genomic DNA from the blood cell samples. The library was built by means of the immunoSEQ multiplex PCR assay. For the multiplex PCR, a mixture combining 60 forward primers for TCR Vbeta segments and 13 reverse primers for TCR Jbeta segments was used. The CDR3 region of rearranged TCR beta genes was amplified from genomic DNA with a multiplex PCR assay. On the Illumina HiSeq System, the amplified TCR beta libraries were sequenced as 87-base-pair reads. Per the original workflow: Across the 700 or so repertoires, a later analysis counted 60 million to 90 million unique TCR beta chains, some 11 million of which were shared by at least two donors. Raw reads were error-corrected and collapsed into unique sequences with a nearest-neighbor algorithm that merged closely related sequences to remove PCR and sequencing errors. V, D and J gene segments were assigned by aligning CDR3 sequences to IMGT reference sequences. For a sequence to be retained, at least a six-nucleotide match to both a V gene segment and a J gene segment was required. Rearrangements were called productive when the CDR3 lacked stop codons and stayed in frame with V and J; all others were non-productive. Following IMGT convention, CDR3 was defined as the stretch from the second conserved V-encoded cysteine to the conserved J-encoded phenylalanine. The earlier analysis of some 580 of the donors excluded any sequence lacking an unambiguous match to a single V gene segment. In an earlier analysis of approximately 550 of the donors, V segments were called functional above 56.7% productive rearrangements and were called segregating when the between-donor standard deviation exceeded 5%. To diagnose cytomegalovirus status from the catalog of TCR beta chain sequences, a statistical classification framework was built. In a later analysis, V and J genes were assigned by comparing TCR nucleotide sequences against IMGT/GENE-DB human TR gene sequences. A later analysis assigned CDR3 sequences and most-parsimonious VDJ recombination scenarios with the TCRdist pipeline. In a later analysis, each TCR beta chain was defined by its CDR3 amino acid sequence together with its V-gene family, and reads lacking a unique V-gene family were excluded. A later analysis removed several hundred highly shared, low-generation-probability nucleotide sequences to deal with suspected cross-contamination and a sequencing artifact. In a later analysis, a clonal expansion index was calculated for each public chain from normalized within-repertoire ranks of inferred template counts. A later analysis computed generation probabilities with a VDJ recombination model fitted to out-of-frame rearrangements, and checked the results against IGoR. A later analysis scored TCR-TCR, TCR-HLA and TCR-CMV co-occurrence with hypergeometric tests, applying a repertoire-size bias correction to TCR pairs. To estimate false discovery rates, a later analysis permuted the HLA or CMV assignments 20 times. A later analysis grouped co-occurring TCRs with DBSCAN, adding TCRdist sequence similarity when clustering within HLA-allele-positive subsets. For co-occurrence clustering, repertoires with fewer than 30,000 or more than 120,000 public chains were excluded, along with several repertoires with anomalous nucleotide sharing. This is the immuneACCESS table as TCRdb keeps it, with only in-frame sequences that have V and J called. A part of the clones is gone; compared with another copy, unresolved V genes explain less than half, and the rest is unexplained. V and J calls and clone size are given by that table; D and trimming were obtained from the DNA. The sample table includes 35,000 to 45,000 clones. About 8.9% of the sample goes to the ten largest clones.

The sequencing input was PBMCs. The source of this sequence is a man aged 35 to 55 in good health and CMV-seropositive. The sequence joins TRBV5-1 to TRBJ1-1; there is no confident call for the D gene. CDR3 protein: CASSSGSNTEAFF. The DNA reads as follows: TGCGCCAGCAGCTCCGGGTCTAACACTGAAGCTTTCTTT.